A single sample gave rise to the 22 T cell receptor beta chains below, sequenced in a study of cytomegalovirus exposure and HLA in healthy donors. The PCR employed 60 Vbeta primers together with 13 Jbeta primers. The table came from immunoSEQ multiplex PCR; TCRdb's copy has only in-frame clones and leaves some out. The sample lists roughly 90,000 clones; roughly 83% were seen once. Sequencing input: PBMCs. The receptor set was obtained from a man aged 18 to 30 in good health and CMV-seronegative.

This rearrangement joins TRBV2 to TRBJ1-2, with D hard to call. CDR3 length: 12 residues. V dropped 6 bases and J dropped 1 base, with 6 bases sitting between them. Looked up from germline, CDR1 is SNHLY and CDR2 is FYNNEI. The DNA of the CDR3 is TGTGCCAGCAGCGCGCTTAACTATGGCTACACCTTC. This gives the protein CASSALNYGYTF.

The chain joins TRBV6-1 to TRBJ1-1, with 10 positions matching TRBD1. In germline, CDR1 is MNHNS, CDR2 SASEGT. The V segment lost 0 bases and the J segment 3 bases; nucleotides outside the gene matches: 1. The CDR3 runs to 15 residues. Here the CDR3 reads CASSEAGTGDTEAFF. DNA of the CDR3: TGTGCCAGCAGTGAAGCAGGGACAGGGGACACTGAAGCTTTCTTT.

The rearrangement links TRBV6-5 to TRBJ2-7, with 9 bases that match TRBD1. Germline CDR1 reads MNHEY; CDR2 reads SVGAGI. The CDR3 consists of 15 residues. The J segment lost 3 bases and the V segment lost 0 bases, leaving 3 bases of the junction unmatched. CDR3 nucleotide sequence: TGTGCCAGCAGTTACTCGGGGACAGGGCGCTACGAGCAGTACTTC. Translation gives CASSYSGTGRYEQYF.

The rearrangement joins TRBV19 to TRBJ1-1; weak D call: TRBD1 (5 bases). This CDR3 contains 14 residues. V shed 3 bases and J shed 4 bases, with 12 bases lying between them. Germline CDR1 and CDR2: LNHDA and SQIVND (reference sequence). CDR3 nucleotides: TGTGCCAGTAGTATGCAGGGCCTGAGCACTGAAGCTTTCTTT. Its translation is CASSMQGLSTEAFF.

V gene TRBV11-2 combines with J gene TRBJ1-3; no firm D call. Trimming left V 2 bases short and J 4 bases short, with 9 bases between. CDR1 and CDR2 (germline): SGHAT, FQNNGV. The CDR3 runs to 14 residues. The CDR3 sequence is CASSLNWAGNTIYF. DNA of the CDR3: TGTGCCAGCAGCTTAAACTGGGCCGGAAACACCATATATTTT.

V usage is TRBV6-1 and J usage is TRBJ1-1, with TRBD1 identical over 7 bases. The V and J ends lost 7 bases and 0 bases, in that order; junction bases with no gene match: 2. From germline, CDR1 is MNHNS and CDR2 SASEGT. The CDR3 is 13 residues long. CDR3: CASTDRVNTEAFF. CDR3 bases: TGTGCCAGCACCGACAGGGTGAACACTGAAGCTTTCTTT.

The J gene is TRBJ1-1, the V gene TRBV13; possible D gene TRBD1, 5 bases. The CDR3 length is 14 residues. Germline V lookup: CDR1 PRHDT, CDR2 FYEKMQ (reference sequence). V was clipped by 7 bases and J by 3 bases, with 15 bases between them. CDR3 residues: CASTLRLRDTEAFF. The DNA of the CDR3 is TGTGCCAGCACCCTAAGGCTCAGGGACACTGAAGCTTTCTTT.

The chain is built from TRBV28 and TRBJ1-2; 8 positions match TRBD1. Looked up from germline, CDR1 is MDHEN and CDR2 is SYDVKM. This CDR3 comprises 14 residues. V was pared by 8 bases and J by 6 bases, with 11 bases of the junction left unmatched. The DNA for the CDR3 is TGTGCCAGCCTCGCCAGGGGGCTGGTGGATGGCTACACCTTC. Its translation: CASLARGLVDGYTF.

This rearrangement joins TRBV7-9 to TRBJ2-7, with D perhaps matching TRBD2 (5 bases). The germline gives CDR1 SEHNR, CDR2 FQNEAQ (reference sequence). V was shortened by 5 bases and J by 3 bases, with 14 bases between the two germline ends. The length of the CDR3 is 14 residues. CDR3 region: CASSTSAAGYEQYF. The DNA for the CDR3 is TGTGCCAGCAGCACCTCTGCGGCGGGCTACGAGCAGTACTTC.

For the CDR3, the DNA is TGTGCCAGCAGTGACCCACAATCGTTCCCGACAGATACGCAGTATTTT. Translated, it gives CASSDPQSFPTDTQYF. The chain employs TRBV6-4 and TRBJ2-3; no reliable D call. V was clipped by 2 bases and J by 3 bases, with 15 bases between them. Germline CDR1 and CDR2: MRHNA and SNTAGT. The CDR3 is 16 amino acids.

The V and J genes are TRBV15 and TRBJ1-4, with D tentatively TRBD1 (5 bases). V was trimmed by 0 bases and J by 14 bases, leaving 13 bases between them. The germline V gene encodes CDR1 LNHNV and CDR2 YYDKDF (reference sequence). The CDR3 runs 13 residues. The CDR3 DNA follows: TGTGCCACCAGCAGAGATCGGGGGTCGTTGCTGTTTTTT. Amino acid sequence: CATSRDRGSLLFF.

This clone was seen just once. The chain has TRBV5-1 and TRBJ1-4; TRBD1 is a possible D gene (6 bases). V lost 0 bases to trimming and J lost 2 bases, with 8 bases between them. This CDR3 spans 15 amino acids. Germline loops: CDR1 SGHRS, CDR2 YFSETQ. The chain's CDR3 is CASSLEGGTNEKLFF. In DNA form, the CDR3 reads TGCGCCAGCAGCTTGGAGGGGGGGACTAATGAAAAACTGTTTTTT.

This clone was observed a few times. J is TRBJ1-2 and V is TRBV30; TRBD1 might be the D (6 bases). Trimming cost V 7 bases and J 7 bases, with 19 bases left between them. The CDR3 spans 13 residues. CDR1 and CDR2 (germline): GTSNPN, SVGIG (reference sequence). The CDR3 protein is CALDSTSISGYTF. CDR3 DNA sequence: TGTGCCTTGGACAGTACGAGCATTAGTGGCTACACCTTC.

This clone was seen a single time. The chain couples TRBV10-3 to TRBJ2-7, with a possible D match to TRBD2 (6 bases). Trimming removed 6 bases at V and 5 bases at J, with 14 bases between. The CDR3 runs 13 residues. CDR1 and CDR2 from the germline V gene are ENHRY and SYGVKD. The CDR3 DNA reads TGTGCCATCAGCGGACTACGTTGGAACGAGCAGTACTTC. Its protein product is CAISGLRWNEQYF.

In this sample, this clone turned up once. CDR3 in DNA: TGTGCCTGGAGACTAGCCCCCTACAATGAGCAGTTCTTC. It specifies CAWRLAPYNEQFF. The rearrangement joins TRBV30 to TRBJ2-1; possibly TRBD2 for D (6 bases). The V gene lost 3 bases and the J gene lost 2 bases, with 8 bases spanning the gap. CDR3 length: 13 amino acids. Germline V gene lookup returns CDR1 GTSNPN and CDR2 SVGIG (reference sequence).

This chain connects TRBV5-6 to TRBJ1-2; TRBD1 aligns across 8 bases. Unmatched junction bases numbered 12, after V lost 6 bases and J lost 5 bases. The CDR3 consists of 15 residues. Germline V gene sequence: CDR1 SGHDT, CDR2 YYEEEE. The CDR3 is CASTLGQDKYYGYTF. CDR3 DNA sequence: TGTGCCAGCACCCTGGGACAGGATAAATATTATGGCTACACCTTC.

The V and J genes are TRBV29-1 and TRBJ1-2; 9 nucleotides match TRBD1. This CDR3 has 12 amino acids. Trimming removed 2 bases from V and 10 bases from J; junction bases left unmatched: 5. Germline-derived CDR1 and CDR2 are SQVTM and ANQGSEA. DNA for the CDR3: TGCAGCGTTGAACAAGGGACAGGGCTCTACACCTTC. Translated: CSVEQGTGLYTF.

V gene TRBV7-9 combines with J gene TRBJ1-2; the match to TRBD1 covers 9 bases. V was pared by 5 bases and J by 13 bases, with 8 bases of the junction left unmatched. The CDR3 covers 12 residues. Per germline, CDR1 SEHNR and CDR2 FQNEAQ (reference sequence). CDR3 bases: TGTGCCAGCAGCCCCGGACAGGGGAGTCTCACCTTC. Amino acids: CASSPGQGSLTF.

CDR3 loop: CASSGWQGDGYTF. For the CDR3, the DNA is TGTGCCAGCAGTGGCTGGCAGGGGGATGGCTACACCTTC. This chain uses TRBV6-1 with TRBJ1-2; TRBD1 matches at 7 bases. Losses at the gene ends were 4 bases for V and 6 bases for J; bases not matched to a gene: 5. The CDR3 sequence is 13 residues long. The germline V gene encodes CDR1 MNHNS and CDR2 SASEGT.

This sequence joins TRBV7-9 and TRBJ1-2; D may be TRBD1 (5 bases). Germline values: CDR1 SEHNR, CDR2 FQNEAQ (reference sequence). This CDR3 has 14 amino acids. The V end lost 6 bases, the J end lost 4 bases, and 15 bases lay between the germline ends. The CDR3, as DNA: TGTGCCAGCAGATCCGGGGGTCCCCCCTATGGCTACACCTTC. Protein sequence: CASRSGGPPYGYTF.

V usage is TRBV6-5 and J usage is TRBJ2-7; the D gene is possibly TRBD1 (7 bases). The germline V gene has CDR1 MNHEY and CDR2 SVGAGI. V was clipped by 4 bases and J by 0 bases, with 16 bases between them. There are 16 residues in the CDR3. The CDR3 DNA reads as TGTGCCAGCAGTTTGTCCCCAGGGGGGATCTCCTACGAGCAGTACTTC. This codes for CASSLSPGGISYEQYF.

A word on this clone: A junction end diverges from the germline sequence, so it may reflect a read error. The chain links TRBV7-2 to TRBJ1-6; tentative D call: TRBD1 (6 bases). Germline loops: CDR1 SGHTA, CDR2 FQGNSA. The CDR3 contains 15 residues. In DNA, the CDR3 is TGTGCCAGCAGCTTGAGAGGGGGATATAGTTCACCCCTCCACTTT. This translates into CASSLRGGYSSPLHF.